One sample yielded the 30 T cell receptor beta chains listed below, sequenced in a study of draining lymph node invasion in breast cancer. Memory conventional CD4 T cells were sorted as CD4+ CD45RA- CD25- cells. TCRdb analysed the bulk RNA-seq reads with MiXCR anew, one entry per CDR3 protein. There are 1,200 or so distinct CDR3 sequences in the sample; around 60% occur only once, and around 6.8% lies in the top ten. Sequencing was carried out using sorted memory CD4+ effector T cells from the tumor. Every receptor here comes from a female donor with luminal breast cancer.

This chain joins TRBV7-2 and TRBJ2-1; D is ambiguous. CDR3 length: 12 amino acids. Germline V CDR1 and CDR2: SGHTA, FQGNSA. The ends were cut back, 1 base at V and 9 bases at J, with 7 bases in the middle. The CDR3 is CASSLGLGEQFF. CDR3 nucleotides: TGTGCCAGCAGCTTAGGCTTAGGTGAGCAGTTCTTC.

The chain links TRBV30 to TRBJ1-2; TRBD1 might be the D (5 bases). This CDR3 is built from 15 residues. Germline V gene data show CDR1 as GTSNPN and CDR2 as SVGIG (reference sequence). The V and J ends lost 0 bases and 2 bases respectively, with 13 bases between them. CDR3 DNA: TGTGCCTGGAGTGTGGCGGGGGTAATAAACTATGGCTACACCTTC. Translated, it gives CAWSVAGVINYGYTF.

This clonotype was seen more than once but under ten times. This chain links TRBV4-2 with TRBJ1-2; the D gene is possibly TRBD1 (6 bases). The V gene lost 1 base and the J gene lost 8 bases, with 14 bases spanning the gap. Germline V gene lookup returns CDR1 LGHNA and CDR2 YNFKEQ. The CDR3 covers 14 residues. The CDR3 sequence: CASSQGTADGGYTF. CDR3 sequence (DNA): TGTGCCAGCAGCCAAGGGACAGCCGATGGGGGCTACACCTTC.

This chain links TRBV4-2 with TRBJ2-7, with D possibly TRBD1 on 5 matching bases. Trimming left V 4 bases short and J 4 bases short, with 11 bases between. Germline V CDR1 and CDR2: LGHNA, YNFKEQ. The CDR3 has 13 amino acids. The CDR3 nucleotides are TGTGCCAGCAGCCCGGACCAGGGATACGAGCAGTACTTC. The encoded protein is CASSPDQGYEQYF.

The chain joins TRBV12-3 or TRBV12-4 to TRBJ1-5; the D is unclear. This CDR3 has 13 residues. V lost 7 bases and J lost 3, with 10 bases in between. CDR3 loop: CASTDWDNQPQHF. CDR3 nucleotide sequence: TGTGCCAGCACTGACTGGGACAATCAGCCCCAGCATTTT.

The chain uses TRBV5-4 and TRBJ1-1; D possibly corresponds to TRBD1 (5 bases). The CDR3 length is 16 residues. Trimming shortened V by 0 bases and J by 4 bases, and 16 bases separated the two germline ends. The germline V gene encodes CDR1 SGHNT and CDR2 YYREEE (reference sequence). The CDR3 sequence is CASSLAGGAQVTEAFF. The CDR3 DNA reads as TGTGCCAGCAGCTTGGCCGGAGGGGCCCAGGTCACTGAAGCTTTCTTT.

The chain employs TRBV5-1 and TRBJ2-3; D gene ambiguous. The CDR3 is 13 amino acids. CDR1 SGHRS and CDR2 YFSETQ come from the germline V gene. The ends were cut back, 1 base at V and 5 bases at J, with 8 bases in the middle. CDR3 sequence reads: CASSLITGDTQYF. For the CDR3, the DNA is TGCGCCAGCAGCTTGATTACGGGAGATACGCAGTATTTT.

This chain joins TRBV20-1 and TRBJ2-5; weak D call: TRBD1 (5 bases). The germline V and J ends were trimmed by 4 bases and 5 bases, with 11 bases remaining between them. The V gene's germline CDR1 is DFQATT and CDR2 SNEGSKA (reference sequence). The CDR3 contains 12 residues. The CDR3 coding sequence is TGCAGTGCTACGTCAGGGCTGGAGACCCAGTACTTC. Protein sequence: CSATSGLETQYF.

A few counts support this clonotype. The chain employs TRBV4-2 and TRBJ2-1, with 13 bases aligning to TRBD2. Germline V gives CDR1 LGHNA, CDR2 YNFKEQ. V lost 1 base and J lost 7; bases outside the gene matches: 7. CDR3 length: 17 residues. CDR3: CASSQVTGTSGENEQFF. The CDR3 region has the DNA TGTGCCAGCAGCCAAGTAACCGGGACTAGCGGGGAAAATGAGCAGTTCTTC.

The chain recombines TRBV5-4 with TRBJ2-1; D gene uncertain. CDR1 and CDR2 from the germline V gene are SGHNT and YYREEE (reference sequence). The CDR3 has 13 residues. The V and J ends lost 6 bases and 7 bases respectively, with 14 bases between them. Here the CDR3 reads CASNTNWGNEQFF. Written as DNA, the CDR3 is TGTGCCAGCAACACCAACTGGGGTAATGAGCAGTTCTTC.

The chain combines TRBV2 with TRBJ1-1; the D gene is possibly TRBD1 (6 bases). The V and J ends lost 8 bases and 6 bases respectively, with 13 bases between them. Germline lookup yields CDR1 SNHLY and CDR2 FYNNEI. There are 12 residues in the CDR3. This CDR3 reads CASEAGQAEAFF. The CDR3 DNA reads as TGTGCCAGCGAGGCGGGACAAGCTGAAGCTTTCTTT. Based on the CDR3 plus reference TRBV2 and TRBJ1-1, the full variable domain is EPEVTQTPSHQVTQMGQEVILRCVPISNHLYFYWYRQILGQKVEFLVSFYNNEISEKSEIFDDQFSVERPDGSNFTLKIRSTKLEDSAMYFCASEAGQAEAFFGQGTRLTVV.

This chain links TRBV24-1 with TRBJ2-3; D may be TRBD1 or TRBD2 (7 bases each). CDR1 and CDR2 from the germline V gene are KGHDR and SFDVKD. With 11 bases removed from V and 2 bases from J, the gap between germline ends came to 13 bases. This CDR3 spans 13 amino acids. CDR3 sequence reads: CAIQGGFTDTQYF. In nucleotides, the CDR3 is TGTGCCATTCAGGGGGGGTTCACAGATACGCAGTATTTT.

The chain is built from TRBV7-2 and TRBJ1-5; no firm D call. Trimming left V 2 bases short and J 4 bases short, with 6 bases between. The CDR3 spans 13 residues. Germline V lookup: CDR1 SGHTA, CDR2 FQGNSA. The CDR3 region has the DNA TGTGCCAGCAGCTTAAAAACGAATCAGCCCCAGCATTTT. Translated, it gives CASSLKTNQPQHF.

V and J are TRBV19 and TRBJ2-2; D possibly corresponds to TRBD2 (6 bases). CDR1 and CDR2 (germline): LNHDA, SQIVND (reference sequence). Trimming stripped 7 bases from V and 4 bases from J, with 13 bases between. The CDR3 is 14 residues long. CDR3 sequence: CASTGGWGTGELFF. For the CDR3, the DNA is TGTGCCAGTACCGGGGGTTGGGGCACCGGGGAGCTGTTTTTT.

The chain is built from TRBV2 and TRBJ1-2; no clear D gene. The CDR3 consists of 13 residues. Germline V gene data show CDR1 as SNHLY and CDR2 as FYNNEI. Trimming took off 2 bases at V and 1 base at J, with 5 bases between the two ends. CDR3 amino acids: CASSENSNYGYTF. The CDR3 region has the DNA TGTGCCAGCAGTGAAAACAGTAACTATGGCTACACCTTC.

V and J are TRBV20-1 and TRBJ2-5; D uncertain. This CDR3 spans 13 amino acids. The germline V gene has CDR1 DFQATT and CDR2 SNEGSKA (reference sequence). Between the trimmed V and J ends, which lost 7 bases and 0 bases, there was a span of 12 bases. The CDR3 region is CSVHQQYQETQYF. The CDR3 DNA reads as TGCAGTGTCCATCAGCAGTACCAAGAGACCCAGTACTTC.

CDR3 bases: TGTGCCACCAGCAGCCTATCGGGACAGAACTATGGCTACACCTTC. Translation: CATSSLSGQNYGYTF. The genes are TRBV15 and TRBJ1-2; 7 nucleotides agree with TRBD1. The CDR3 sequence is 15 residues long. V lost 3 bases to trimming and J lost 2 bases; unmatched junction nucleotides: 6. From germline, CDR1 is LNHNV and CDR2 YYDKDF (reference sequence).

This clonotype was detected a few times. The chain couples TRBV24-1 to TRBJ1-2; D remains unclear. Trimming pared 3 bases from V and 8 bases from J, leaving 3 bases between. CDR1 and CDR2 from the germline V gene are KGHDR and SFDVKD. The CDR3 extends over 10 amino acids. CDR3 protein: CATSDPGYTF. The CDR3 DNA is TGTGCCACCAGTGATCCCGGCTACACCTTC.

V usage is TRBV2 and J usage is TRBJ2-1; 8 bases match TRBD2. The germline CDR1 and CDR2 sequences are SNHLY and FYNNEI. Losses at the gene ends were 9 bases for V and 7 bases for J; bases not matched to a gene: 2. This CDR3 has 11 amino acids. CDR3 DNA sequence: TGTGCCAGTTCGGGGGGGAATGAGCAGTTCTTC. Amino acid sequence: CASSGGNEQFF.

The chain couples TRBV30 to TRBJ1-1; D is unclear. Germline CDR1 and CDR2: GTSNPN and SVGIG (reference sequence). The CDR3 extends over 15 amino acids. Trimming left V 5 bases short and J 0 bases short, with 16 bases between. CDR3 sequence (DNA): TGTGCCTGGGGAGCCTACAGACGCCTGAACACTGAAGCTTTCTTT. Protein product: CAWGAYRRLNTEAFF.

The chain employs TRBV28 and TRBJ2-1; 12 nucleotides match TRBD2. The CDR3 consists of 14 residues. The V gene's germline CDR1 is MDHEN and CDR2 SYDVKM. With 4 bases clipped from V and 7 bases from J, the junction kept 2 bases outside the gene matches. CDR3 DNA: TGTGCCAGCAGTTCTAGCGGGGGGGCGAATGAGCAGTTCTTC. Amino acid sequence: CASSSSGGANEQFF.

This chain connects TRBV7-2 to TRBJ1-2, with unresolved D. This CDR3 is 13 amino acids long. From germline, CDR1 is SGHTA and CDR2 FQGNSA. V was clipped by 3 bases and J by 6 bases, with 11 bases between them. CDR3 loop: CASSFHGVHGYTF. The CDR3 region has the DNA TGTGCCAGCAGCTTTCATGGGGTTCATGGCTACACCTTC.

The table lists this clonotype with a count of one. The rearrangement uses TRBV7-9 and TRBJ2-5; tentatively, D is TRBD2 (6 bases). The CDR3 is 14 amino acids. V lost 1 base and J lost 7, with 13 bases in between. CDR1 and CDR2 from the germline V gene are SEHNR and FQNEAQ (reference sequence). CDR3 nucleotides: TGTGCCAGCAGCTTAGAAGGGAGGAGTGTGACCCAGTACTTC. Its protein product is CASSLEGRSVTQYF. Looking up the rest from reference TRBV7-9 and TRBJ2-5 gives the full variable domain: DTGVSQNPRHKITKRGQNVTFRCDPISEHNRLYWYRQTLGQGPEFLTYFQNEAQLEKSRLLSDRFSAERPKGSFSTLEIQRTEQGDSAMYLCASSLEGRSVTQYFGPGTRLLVL.

V and J are TRBV9 and TRBJ1-3; D is possibly TRBD1 (5 bases). Trimming took off 3 bases at V and 0 bases at J, with 10 bases between the two ends. The CDR3 extends over 15 amino acids. Germline lookup yields CDR1 SGDLS and CDR2 YYNGEE. As DNA, the CDR3 is TGTGCCAGCAGCGCCCCCGGGGGCTCTGGAAACACCATATATTTT. It yields the protein CASSAPGGSGNTIYF.

This chain connects TRBV10-2 to TRBJ1-5; maybe TRBD1 (5 bases). Deletions cut 6 bases from V and 7 bases from J, with 19 bases between. Germline CDR1 and CDR2: WSHSY and SAAADI. The CDR3 has 15 amino acids. The CDR3 DNA follows: TGCGCCAGCAGCGTAGGGCAGGGTGCCAAACAGCCCCAGCATTTT. Protein product: CASSVGQGAKQPQHF.

The chain links TRBV7-9 to TRBJ1-5; 7 nucleotides line up with TRBD1. Germline V gives CDR1 SEHNR, CDR2 FQNEAQ (reference sequence). Trimming at V came to 8 bases and at J to 3 bases, leaving 4 bases not matched to a gene. The CDR3 is 13 amino acids. This chain's CDR3 is CASGRGNNQPQHF. CDR3 bases: TGTGCCAGCGGCAGGGGGAACAATCAGCCCCAGCATTTT.

The V gene is TRBV12-3 or TRBV12-4, the J gene TRBJ1-5; 12 positions match TRBD1. The J call is uncertain, as TRBJ2-3 better fits the DNA end. The CDR3 is 17 amino acids. The CDR3 protein is CASSPGTGTGGNQPQYF. The DNA of the CDR3 is TGTGCCAGCAGCCCCGGGACAGGGACAGGGGGCAATCAGCCCCAGTATTTT.

Worth noting for this clonotype: The final CDR3 position lacks the conserved phenylalanine or tryptophan, pointing to a likely read error. The DNA is left out, because the CDR3 cannot be placed on it with certainty; the CDR3 is given as TCRdb lists it. This chain connects TRBV21-1 to TRBJ2-3; TRBD2, the D gene given by the table, was not confirmed from the DNA. TRBV21-1 is labeled a pseudogene. The CDR3 is 10 residues long, ends included. The CDR3 spells CASSLGGRYY.

The rearrangement joins TRBV19 to TRBJ2-1; TRBD2 is a possible D gene (7 bases). V gave up 7 bases and J gave up 9 bases, with 16 bases separating them. Per germline, CDR1 LNHDA and CDR2 SQIVND (reference sequence). The CDR3 runs to 13 residues. The CDR3 coding sequence is TGTGCCAGTATAGATATGGGGGGGCGTGAGCAGTTCTTC. Amino acid sequence: CASIDMGGREQFF.

This clonotype came up a few times. The chain's CDR3 is CASSLDMAPQNEQYV. The CDR3 bases are TGTGCCAGCAGCTTAGATATGGCGCCACAAAACGAGCAGTACGTC. The chain uses TRBV7-2 and TRBJ2-7; D is unresolved. V dropped 1 base and J dropped 5 bases, with 15 bases sitting between them. Germline CDR1 is SGHTA and CDR2 is FQGNSA. This CDR3 is 15 amino acids long.